The clone carrying this T cell receptor (beta chain) showed up many times. What it recognizes is unknown. This specimen belongs to a study of blood T cells in healthy people across ages. Regarding the study as a whole: Conclusively comparing naive with antigen-experienced cells was impossible with unsorted PBMCs.

Through a sample-barcoded 5' primer and a J-beta primer mix, a second PCR was run for 7 to 11 cycles. TCRdb re-derived calls from the 5' RACE reads in MiXCR, one entry per CDR3 protein. Among hundreds of thousands of distinct CDR3 sequences listed, about 30% were seen once. V lost 3 bases and J 3 bases, leaving 14 bases between the germline ends. The CDR3 totals 15 residues. CDR1 LNHNV and CDR2 YYDKDF come from the germline V gene (reference sequence). This sequence originates from a woman older than 75 in good health. The specimen sequenced was blood. The chain uses TRBV15 and TRBJ1-1; D gene ambiguous. In nucleotides, the CDR3 is TGTGCCACCAGCAGGACTGGGGAAGGGTACACTGAAGCTTTCTTT. Amino acid sequence: CATSRTGEGYTEAFF. The full variable domain, completed using reference TRBV15 and TRBJ1-1, is DAMVIQNPRYQVTQFGKPVTLSCSQTLNHNVMYWYQQKSSQAPKLLFHYYDKDFNNEADTPDNFQSRRPNTSFCFLDIRSPGLGDTAMYLCATSRTGEGYTEAFFGQGTRLTVV.